Reported below is one TCR beta chain. No antigen is known for it. The input lacks base qualities; no much larger clone sits a single base away. Measured from the cysteine to the phenylalanine, the CDR3 is 13 residues long. Solely the CDR3 DNA is kept, with 39 bases framed from the first base. V is pruned by 8 bases and J by 5 bases, leaving 7 bases of the junction without a gene match. For CDR1 and CDR2, the germline V gene (reference sequence) lists MNHEY and SMNVEV. To sequence the TCRbeta CDR3 region, genomic DNA was isolated from the sorted cells. TCRbeta CDR3 regions were sequenced using the immunoSEQ Assay. TCRdb retrieved this table from immuneACCESS and kept in-frame rearrangements only. Not all clones are present; in checked studies, unresolved V genes account for under half, and no reason is known for the remainder. The sample data list about 79,000 clones, and approximately 91% of these were observed just once. In total, the top ten clones hold around 6.5% of the sample.

The data stem from a study of OX40 agonist ivuxolimab in advanced cancers. Study-level background: Ivuxolimab was a fully human IgG2 agonistic monoclonal antibody targeting the costimulatory receptor OX40 (CD134). Three dose-escalation patients achieved partial responses, one with hepatocellular carcinoma and two with cutaneous melanoma. Intravenous ivuxolimab was administered to patients every 2 weeks at six dose levels: 0.01, 0.1, 0.3, 1.5, 3 and 10 mg/kg. The paper describes the monotherapy dose-escalation part (N of about 52 patients) of the phase I trial of ivuxolimab. Of the 52 patients in dose escalation, about 20 had hepatocellular carcinoma, some 15 had melanoma, 9 had renal cell carcinoma and 9 had head and neck cancer. Prior anti-PD-1, anti-PD-L1 or anti-CTLA-4 therapy was permitted, and about 40% of dose-escalation patients had received checkpoint inhibitors. Peripheral TCRbeta sequencing was intended to test whether TCR sequence diversity was altered and clonal T-cell expansion was caused by ivuxolimab. In the dose-escalation cohort, 82.7% of patients were male, and the mean age was approximately 60 years, with a range of about 20 to 90. The investigation overall reported the following: Low levels of normalized T-cell clonal expansion were also seen in some patients who did not respond. Clonal expansion of both CD4+ and CD8+ blood T cells was observed from baseline to week 6 at doses 0.1 to 3.0 mg/kg. Antigen specificity was not determined for the clonally expanded peripheral T cells. Partial responders in the 0.1-3.0 mg/kg groups had among the lowest normalized peripheral clonal expansion, especially among CD8+ T cells. After ivuxolimab, more expanded clones were found on average in CD8+ T cells than in CD4+ T cells.

The trial excluded patients who had a history of autoimmune disease or were on systemic immunosuppression. Peripheral blood for TCR sequencing was collected from all dose cohorts at baseline, on cycle 4 day 1, and on cycle 7 day 1. Samples came from an open-label, multicenter, first-in-human phase I dose-escalation trial of ivuxolimab. Adults with locally advanced or metastatic head and neck squamous cell, hepatocellular, melanoma or renal cell carcinoma were enrolled in the trial. Before TCR sequencing, CD4+ T cells and CD8+ T cells were sorted from peripheral blood as separate populations. The source material was CD4+ or CD8+ T cells sorted from blood, sampled in a trial of the OX40 agonist ivuxolimab. This receptor was taken from an adult with an advanced solid tumor such as melanoma, head and neck, liver or kidney cancer. The sequence is built from TRBV27 and TRBJ2-3, and TRBD2 aligns with 7 junction nucleotides. The CDR3 in this case is CASGGLVEDTQYF. Here is the DNA: TGTGCCAGCGGAGGACTAGTGGAAGATACGCAGTATTTT.